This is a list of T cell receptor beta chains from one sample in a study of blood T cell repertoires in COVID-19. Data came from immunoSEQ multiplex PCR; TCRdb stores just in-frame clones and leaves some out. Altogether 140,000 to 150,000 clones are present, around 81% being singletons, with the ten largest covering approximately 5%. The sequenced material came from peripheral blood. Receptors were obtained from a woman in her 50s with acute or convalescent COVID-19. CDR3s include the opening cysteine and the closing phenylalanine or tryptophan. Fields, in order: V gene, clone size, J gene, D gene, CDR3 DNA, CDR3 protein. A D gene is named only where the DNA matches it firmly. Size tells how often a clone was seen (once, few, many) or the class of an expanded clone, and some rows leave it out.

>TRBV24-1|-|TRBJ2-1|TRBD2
TGTGCCACCAGTGAGACTCCCTTAGCGGGGGGCTACAATGAGCAGTTCTTC
CATSETPLAGGYNEQFF
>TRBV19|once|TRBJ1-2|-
TGTGCCAGTAGTTTAGAGAGGTCAACCTATGGCTACACCTTC
CASSLERSTYGYTF
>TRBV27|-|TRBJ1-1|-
TGTGCCAGCAGCCCCACCGGACAGATTGAAGCTTTCTTT
CASSPTGQIEAFF
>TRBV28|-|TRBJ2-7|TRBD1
TGTGCCAGCAGACCGGACAGGTTCTACGAGCAGTACTTC
CASRPDRFYEQYF
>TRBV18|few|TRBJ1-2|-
TGTGCCAGCTCACCAGCGAGACAGGACTATGGCTACACCTTC
CASSPARQDYGYTF
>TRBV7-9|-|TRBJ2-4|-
TGTGCCATTCGAGACCCCCCCCGGGGCATTCAGTACTTC
CAIRDPPRGIQYF
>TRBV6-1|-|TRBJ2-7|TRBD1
TGTGCCAGCAGTGAAGACCCAGGGGGCAGGTGGCAGTACTTC
CASSEDPGGRWQYF
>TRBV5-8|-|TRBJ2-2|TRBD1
TGTGCCAGCAGCTTGGAGGACAGGGTTGGCGGGGAGCTGTTTTTT
CASSLEDRVGGELFF
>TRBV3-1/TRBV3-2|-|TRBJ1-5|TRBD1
TGTGCCAGCAGCCTGGGGACAGATGGAAATCAGCCCCAGCATTTT
CASSLGTDGNQPQHF
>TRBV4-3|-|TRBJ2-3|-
TGCGCCAGCAGCCAAACTAGGGTTGATACGCAGTATTTT
CASSQTRVDTQYF
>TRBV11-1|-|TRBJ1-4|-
TGTGCCAGCAGCTTAGGTATAACAGCAACTAATGAAAAACTGTTTTTT
CASSLGITATNEKLFF
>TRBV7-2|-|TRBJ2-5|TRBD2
TGTGCCAGCAGCCCAATTACACTAGCGGGGGTGGAGACCCAGTACTTC
CASSPITLAGVETQYF
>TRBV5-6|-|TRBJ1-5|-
TGTGCCAGCAGCTTGGGCGCTAATGAGCCCCAGCATTTT
CASSLGANEPQHF
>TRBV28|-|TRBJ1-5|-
TGTGCCAGCAGTGTAGACAGTTCAGTCGGACAGCCCCAGCATTTT
CASSVDSSVGQPQHF
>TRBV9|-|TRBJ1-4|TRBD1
TGTGCCAGCAGCGTCGGGGGACAGGGGATTGAAAAACTGTTTTTT
CASSVGGQGIEKLFF
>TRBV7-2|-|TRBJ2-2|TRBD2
TGTGCCAGCAGCTCGGGTAGCGGGCCCGGGGAGCTGTTTTTT
CASSSGSGPGELFF
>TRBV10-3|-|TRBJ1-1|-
TGTGCCATCACCCCGAACAGGGCAACTGAAGCTTTCTTT
CAITPNRATEAFF
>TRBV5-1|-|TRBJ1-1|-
TGCGCCAGCAGCTCTTCGACAGCTCCTATGAACACTGAAGCTTTCTTT
CASSSSTAPMNTEAFF
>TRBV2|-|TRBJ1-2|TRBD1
TGTGCCAGCCTCTCCGGGACAGGGGCAGGGTTTGTGGGCTACACCTTC
CASLSGTGAGFVGYTF
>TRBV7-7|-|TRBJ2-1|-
TGTGCCAGCAGCTTTGGCGGGGACTCTAATGAGCAGTTCTTC
CASSFGGDSNEQFF
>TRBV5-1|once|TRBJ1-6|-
TGCGCCAGCAGCTTTGAAGGGGCGGAATATAATTCACCCCTCCACTTT
CASSFEGAEYNSPLHF
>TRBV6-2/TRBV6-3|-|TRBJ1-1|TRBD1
TGTGCCAGCAGTTTGACAGGGCTCCAGAACACTGAAGCTTTCTTT
CASSLTGLQNTEAFF
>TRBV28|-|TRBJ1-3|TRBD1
TGTGCCAGCAGTTTATACAGGGGTGGAAACACCATATATTTT
CASSLYRGGNTIYF
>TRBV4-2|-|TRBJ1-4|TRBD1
TGTGCCAGCCGAAGGCAGGGGGCTCGAGCAACTAATGAAAAACTGTTTTTT
CASRRQGARATNEKLFF
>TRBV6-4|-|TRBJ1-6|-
TGTGCCAGCAGTGACTCGGGCCAGCAGCTTTCACCCCTCCACTTT
CASSDSGQQLSPLHF
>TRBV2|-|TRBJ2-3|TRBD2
TGTGCCAGCAGTGAAGGGACTAGCGGGTCTGGAGATACGCAGTATTTT
CASSEGTSGSGDTQYF
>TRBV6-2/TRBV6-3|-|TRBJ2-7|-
TGTGCCAGCAGTACAGGGCCCTACGAGCAGTACTTC
CASSTGPYEQYF
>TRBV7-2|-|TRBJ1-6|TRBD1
TGTGCCAGCAGCCCCGGACAGGGGTATAATTCACCCCTCCACTTT
CASSPGQGYNSPLHF
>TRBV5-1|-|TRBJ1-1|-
TGCGCCAGCAGCGGGGGGAAGGACACTGAAGCTTTCTTT
CASSGGKDTEAFF
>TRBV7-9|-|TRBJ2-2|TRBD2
TGTGCCAGCAAAGGCGGGGGTAACACCGGGGAGCTGTTTTTT
CASKGGGNTGELFF
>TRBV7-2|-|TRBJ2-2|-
TGTGCCAGCAGCGCTGACTACGCCGGGGAGCTGTTTTTT
CASSADYAGELFF
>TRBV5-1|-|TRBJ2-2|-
TGCGCCAGCAGAATTGATGCAGGGAGGTCACCCGGGGAGCTGTTTTTT
CASRIDAGRSPGELFF
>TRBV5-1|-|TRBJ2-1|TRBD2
TGCGCCAGCAGCGGGAGACTAGCGGGGGGCGATGAGCAGTTCTTC
CASSGRLAGGDEQFF
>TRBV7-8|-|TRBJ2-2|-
TGTGCCACCGGAGCAATCGGGGAGCTGTTTTTT
CATGAIGELFF
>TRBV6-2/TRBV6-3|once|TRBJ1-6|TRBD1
TGTGCCAGCAGTTGGACAGGCTGGGGCACCCTCCACTTT
CASSWTGWGTLHF
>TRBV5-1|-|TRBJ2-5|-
TGCGCCAGCAGCTTGCAGGTTGCGACCAGGGGTTTAGGAGAGACCCAGTACTTC
CASSLQVATRGLGETQYF
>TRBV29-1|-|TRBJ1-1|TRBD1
TGCAGCGTTCCTACGTCGGCAGGGGGCCTCGGTGAAGCTTTCTTT
CSVPTSAGGLGEAFF
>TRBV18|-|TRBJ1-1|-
TGTGCCAGCTCCCGGCTTCCGGGGTACACTGAAGCTTTCTTT
CASSRLPGYTEAFF
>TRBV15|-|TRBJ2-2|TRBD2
TGTGCCACCAGCAGGGTTAGCGGGGTGTCCGGGGAGCTGTTTTTT
CATSRVSGVSGELFF
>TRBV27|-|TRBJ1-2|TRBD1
TGTGCCAGCACTAAGACAGGGCAGTTTGGCGGCTACACCTTC
CASTKTGQFGGYTF
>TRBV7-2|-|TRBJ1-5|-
TGTGCCAGCAGCTCTCAGGCCTCAATGCCCCAGCATTTT
CASSSQASMPQHF
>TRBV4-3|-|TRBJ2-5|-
TGCGCCAGCAGCCAAGGGACTGGAGGGACTCGGGGACAGACCCAGTACTTC
CASSQGTGGTRGQTQYF
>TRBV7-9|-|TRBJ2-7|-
TGTGCCAGTACAGGTCCTCGGGCCTACGAGCAGTACTTC
CASTGPRAYEQYF
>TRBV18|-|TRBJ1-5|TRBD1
TGTGCCAGCTCACCAACCGGGACAGGGAACAATCAGCCCCAGCATTTT
CASSPTGTGNNQPQHF
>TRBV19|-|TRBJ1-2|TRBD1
TGTGCCAGTAGCCCGGCGGGGGCAGGACAGGGCTATGGCTACACCTTC
CASSPAGAGQGYGYTF
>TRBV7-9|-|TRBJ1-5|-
TGTGCCAGCAGCAACGGGGGAGAGGTTCAGCCCCAGCATTTT
CASSNGGEVQPQHF
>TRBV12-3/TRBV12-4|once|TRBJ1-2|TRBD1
TGTGCCAGCAGTGGGGACAGCATAAATGGCTACACCTTC
CASSGDSINGYTF
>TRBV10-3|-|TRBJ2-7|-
TGTGCCATCAGTGATTTGGGTCGGGACTGGACCTACGAGCAGTACTTC
CAISDLGRDWTYEQYF
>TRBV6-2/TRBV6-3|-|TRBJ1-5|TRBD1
TGTGCCAGCAGTTACCGTGGGACAGTGAATCAGCCCCAGCATTTT
CASSYRGTVNQPQHF
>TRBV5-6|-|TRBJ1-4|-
TGTGCCAGCAGCTTGGAAGGGGGATGGGAAAAACTGTTTTTT
CASSLEGGWEKLFF
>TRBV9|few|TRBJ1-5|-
TGTGCCAGCAGCGTCCAGGGGATTCGCAATCAGCCCCAGCATTTT
CASSVQGIRNQPQHF
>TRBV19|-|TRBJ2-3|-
TGTGCCAGTGCCTGGTCTGGGGGCGGAGCGCAGTATTTT
CASAWSGGGAQYF
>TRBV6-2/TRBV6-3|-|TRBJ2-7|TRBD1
TGTGCCAGCAGTTACTCGACAGGGGCAACCTACGAGCAGTACTTC
CASSYSTGATYEQYF
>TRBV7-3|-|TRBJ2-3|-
TGTGCCAGCAGGTCGGTTGGCACAGATACGCAGTATTTT
CASRSVGTDTQYF